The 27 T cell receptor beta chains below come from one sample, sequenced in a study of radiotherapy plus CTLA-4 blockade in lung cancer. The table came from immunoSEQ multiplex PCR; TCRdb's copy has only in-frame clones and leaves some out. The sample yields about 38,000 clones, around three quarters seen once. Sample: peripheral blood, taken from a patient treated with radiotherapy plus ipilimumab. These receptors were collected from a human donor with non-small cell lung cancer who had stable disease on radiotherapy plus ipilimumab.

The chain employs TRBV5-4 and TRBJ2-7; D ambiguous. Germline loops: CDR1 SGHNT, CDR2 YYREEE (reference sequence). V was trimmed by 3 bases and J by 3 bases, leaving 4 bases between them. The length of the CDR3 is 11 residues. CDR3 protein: CASSSSYEQYV. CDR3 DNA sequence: TGTGCCAGCAGCTCTAGCTACGAGCAGTACGTC.

The CDR3 loop reads CASSARPSRDEQFF. The CDR3 DNA follows: TGCGCCAGCAGTGCCCGACCTTCACGCGATGAGCAGTTCTTC. The rearrangement links TRBV10-1 to TRBJ2-1; D remains unclear. CDR1 is WNHNN, CDR2 SYGVQD, per germline (reference sequence). The CDR3 is made up of 14 amino acids. V was cut by 4 bases and J by 8 bases, with 15 bases left in between.

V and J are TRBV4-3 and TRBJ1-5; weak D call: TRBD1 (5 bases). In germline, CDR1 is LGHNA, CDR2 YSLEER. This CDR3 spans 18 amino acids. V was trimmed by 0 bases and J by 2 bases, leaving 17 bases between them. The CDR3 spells CASSQDGGGSPGNQPQHF. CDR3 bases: TGCGCCAGCAGCCAAGATGGGGGGGGATCCCCCGGCAATCAGCCCCAGCATTTT.

The DNA for the CDR3 is TGTGCCAGCAGCTTACAGGGGGTAGGGCAGCCCCAGCATTTT. It encodes CASSLQGVGQPQHF. The rearrangement joins TRBV5-5 to TRBJ1-5; 8 nucleotides align to TRBD1. The CDR3 consists of 14 residues. The J segment lost 7 bases and the V segment lost 2 bases, leaving 5 bases of the junction unmatched. Germline-derived CDR1 and CDR2 are SGHKS and YYEKEE (reference sequence).

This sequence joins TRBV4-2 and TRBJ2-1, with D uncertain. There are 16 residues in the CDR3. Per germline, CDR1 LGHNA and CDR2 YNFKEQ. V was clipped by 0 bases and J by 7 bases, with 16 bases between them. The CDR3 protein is CASSQEATPRKNEQFF. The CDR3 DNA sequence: TGTGCCAGCAGCCAAGAGGCCACCCCAAGGAAGAATGAGCAGTTCTTC.

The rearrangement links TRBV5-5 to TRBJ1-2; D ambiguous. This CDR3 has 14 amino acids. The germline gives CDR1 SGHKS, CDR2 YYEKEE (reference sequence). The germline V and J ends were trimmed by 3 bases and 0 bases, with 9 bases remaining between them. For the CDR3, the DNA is TGTGCCAGCAGCTCCCGAGATGCTAACTATGGCTACACCTTC. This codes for CASSSRDANYGYTF.

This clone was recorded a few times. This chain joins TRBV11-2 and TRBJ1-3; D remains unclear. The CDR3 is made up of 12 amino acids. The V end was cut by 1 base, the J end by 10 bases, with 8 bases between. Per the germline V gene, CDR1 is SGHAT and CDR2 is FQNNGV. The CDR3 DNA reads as TGTGCCAGCAGCTTAGTGGCAGGAACCATATATTTT. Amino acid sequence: CASSLVAGTIYF.

CDR3 sequence: CASSYEQKLFF. CDR3 in DNA: TGTGCCAGCAGTTATGAACAAAAACTGTTTTTT. The rearrangement uses TRBV6-5 and TRBJ1-4, with D uncertain. The V end lost 3 bases, the J end lost 9 bases, and 5 bases lay between the germline ends. Germline V gene data show CDR1 as MNHEY and CDR2 as SVGAGI. The CDR3 length is 11 residues.

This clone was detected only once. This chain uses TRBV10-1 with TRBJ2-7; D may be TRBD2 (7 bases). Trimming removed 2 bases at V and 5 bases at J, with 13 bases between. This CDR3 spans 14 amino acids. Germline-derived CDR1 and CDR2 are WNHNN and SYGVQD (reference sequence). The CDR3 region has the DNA TGCGCCAGCAGTGAGGCGGGGGCCCGCGACGAGCAGTACTTC. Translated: CASSEAGARDEQYF.

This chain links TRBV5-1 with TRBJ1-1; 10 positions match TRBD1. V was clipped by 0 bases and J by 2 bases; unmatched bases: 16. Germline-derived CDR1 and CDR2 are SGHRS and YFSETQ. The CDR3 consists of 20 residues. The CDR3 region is CASSLVIQAGQGSSNTEAFF. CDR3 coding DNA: TGCGCCAGCAGCTTGGTTATCCAGGCGGGACAGGGGTCGTCAAACACTGAAGCTTTCTTT.

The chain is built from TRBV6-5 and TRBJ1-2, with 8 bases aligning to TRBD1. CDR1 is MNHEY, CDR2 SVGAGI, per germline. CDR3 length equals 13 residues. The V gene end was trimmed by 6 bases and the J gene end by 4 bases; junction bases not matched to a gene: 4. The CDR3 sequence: CASSLDRGYGYTF. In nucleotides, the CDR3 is TGTGCCAGCAGCCTAGACAGGGGCTATGGCTACACCTTC.

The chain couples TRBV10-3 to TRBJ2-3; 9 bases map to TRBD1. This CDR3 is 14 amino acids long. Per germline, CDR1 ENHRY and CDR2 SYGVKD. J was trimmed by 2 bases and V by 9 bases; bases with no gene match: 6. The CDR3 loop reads CAMADRGDTDTQYF. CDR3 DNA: TGTGCCATGGCGGACAGGGGCGACACAGATACGCAGTATTTT.

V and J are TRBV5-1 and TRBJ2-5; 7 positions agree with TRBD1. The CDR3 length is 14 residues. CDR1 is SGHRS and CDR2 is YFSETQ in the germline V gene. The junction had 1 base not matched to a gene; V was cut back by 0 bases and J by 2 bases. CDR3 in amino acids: CASSLAGQQETQYF. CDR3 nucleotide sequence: TGCGCCAGCAGCTTGGCGGGACAGCAAGAGACCCAGTACTTC.

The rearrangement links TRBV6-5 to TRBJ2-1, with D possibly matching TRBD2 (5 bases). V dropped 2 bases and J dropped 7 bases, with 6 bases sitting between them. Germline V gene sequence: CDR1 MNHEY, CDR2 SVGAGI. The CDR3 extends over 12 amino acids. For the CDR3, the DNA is TGTGCCAGCAGTTACACGGGAAATGAGCAGTTCTTC. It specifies CASSYTGNEQFF.

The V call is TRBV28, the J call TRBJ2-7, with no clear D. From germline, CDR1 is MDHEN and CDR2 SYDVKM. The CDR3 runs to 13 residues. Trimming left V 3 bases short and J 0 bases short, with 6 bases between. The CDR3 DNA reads TGTGCCAGCAGTTTGCAGAGCTCCTACGAGCAGTACGTC. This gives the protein CASSLQSSYEQYV.

CDR3 residues: CASSLQRVGTEAFF. Here the CDR3 DNA reads TGTGCCAGCAGTTTGCAAAGAGTTGGCACTGAAGCTTTCTTT. The chain employs TRBV28 and TRBJ1-1; D call uncertain. Germline V lookup: CDR1 MDHEN, CDR2 SYDVKM. The CDR3 is 14 amino acids. V was shortened by 3 bases and J by 4 bases, with 12 bases between the two germline ends.

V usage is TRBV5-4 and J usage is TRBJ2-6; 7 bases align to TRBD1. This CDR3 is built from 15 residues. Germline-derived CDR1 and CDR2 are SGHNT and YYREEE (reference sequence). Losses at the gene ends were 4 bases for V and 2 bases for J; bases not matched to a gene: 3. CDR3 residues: CASSQGVPGANVLTF. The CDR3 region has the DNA TGTGCCAGCAGCCAGGGGGTTCCTGGGGCCAACGTCCTGACTTTC.

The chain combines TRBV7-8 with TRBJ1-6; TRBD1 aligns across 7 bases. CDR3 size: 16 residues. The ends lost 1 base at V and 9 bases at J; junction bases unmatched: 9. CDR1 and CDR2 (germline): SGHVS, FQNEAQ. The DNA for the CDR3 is TGTGCCAGCAGCTTAGACGTAAACAGGGGCGGTTCACCCCTCCACTTT. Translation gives CASSLDVNRGGSPLHF.

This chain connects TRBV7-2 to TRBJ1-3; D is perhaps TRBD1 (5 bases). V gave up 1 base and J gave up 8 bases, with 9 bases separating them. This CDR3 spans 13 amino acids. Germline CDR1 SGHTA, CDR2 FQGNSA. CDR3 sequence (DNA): TGTGCCAGCAGCTTAGGGCAGGGTTACACCATATATTTT. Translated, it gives CASSLGQGYTIYF. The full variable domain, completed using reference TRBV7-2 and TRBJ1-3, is GAGVSQSPSNKVTEKGKDVELRCDPISGHTALYWYRQSLGQGLEFLIYFQGNSAPDKSGLPSDRFSAERTGGSVSTLTIQRTQQEDSAVYLCASSLGQGYTIYFGEGSWLTVV.

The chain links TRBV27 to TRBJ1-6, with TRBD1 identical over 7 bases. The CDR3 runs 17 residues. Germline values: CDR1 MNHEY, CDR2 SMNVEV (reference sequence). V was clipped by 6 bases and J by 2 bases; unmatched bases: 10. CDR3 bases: TGTGCCAGCAGGACAGACAGGGCTAGAGCCTATAATTCACCCCTCCACTTT. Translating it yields CASRTDRARAYNSPLHF.

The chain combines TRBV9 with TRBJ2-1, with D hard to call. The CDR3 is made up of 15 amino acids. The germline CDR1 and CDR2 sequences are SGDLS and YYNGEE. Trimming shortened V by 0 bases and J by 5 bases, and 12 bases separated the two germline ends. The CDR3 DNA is TGTGCCAGCAGCGTAGGAGGAGTGGCGCACAATGAGCAGTTCTTC. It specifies CASSVGGVAHNEQFF.

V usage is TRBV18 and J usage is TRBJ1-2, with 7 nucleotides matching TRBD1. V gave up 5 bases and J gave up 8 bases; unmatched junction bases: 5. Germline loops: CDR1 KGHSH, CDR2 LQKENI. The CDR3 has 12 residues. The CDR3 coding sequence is TGTGCCAGCTCATTCGGACAGGACGGCTACACCTTC. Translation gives CASSFGQDGYTF.

CDR3 amino acids: CASSLGLAGSTDTQYF. CDR3 nucleotide sequence: TGTGCCAGCAGCTTGGGACTAGCAGGTAGCACAGATACGCAGTATTTT. The chain links TRBV5-4 to TRBJ2-3, with 7 positions matching TRBD2. This CDR3 spans 16 amino acids. J lost 0 bases, V lost 0 bases, and 4 bases had no gene match. Germline V gene data show CDR1 as SGHNT and CDR2 as YYREEE (reference sequence).

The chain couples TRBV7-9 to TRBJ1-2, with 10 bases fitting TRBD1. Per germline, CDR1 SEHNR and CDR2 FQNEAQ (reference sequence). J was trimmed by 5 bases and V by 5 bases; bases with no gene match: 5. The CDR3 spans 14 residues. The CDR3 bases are TGTGCCAGCAGCCCGGGACAGGGGTTTTATGGCTACACCTTC. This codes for CASSPGQGFYGYTF.

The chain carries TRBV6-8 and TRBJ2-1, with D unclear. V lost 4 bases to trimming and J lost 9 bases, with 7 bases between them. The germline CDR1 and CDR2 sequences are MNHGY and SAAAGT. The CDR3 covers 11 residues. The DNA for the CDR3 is TGTGCCAGCAGTTCCGGCGGTGAGCAGTTCTTC. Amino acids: CASSSGGEQFF.

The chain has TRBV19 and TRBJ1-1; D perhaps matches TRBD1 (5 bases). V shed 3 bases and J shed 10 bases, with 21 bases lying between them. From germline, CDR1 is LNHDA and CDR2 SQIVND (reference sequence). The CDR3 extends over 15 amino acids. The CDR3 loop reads CASSIPGDSLQRAFF. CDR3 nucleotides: TGTGCCAGTAGTATCCCGGGAGACAGCCTTCAGCGAGCTTTCTTT.

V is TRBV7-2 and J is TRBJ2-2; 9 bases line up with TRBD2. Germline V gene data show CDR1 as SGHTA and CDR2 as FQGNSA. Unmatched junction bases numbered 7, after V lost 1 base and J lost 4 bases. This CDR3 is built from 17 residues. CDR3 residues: CASSLGGGGARTGELFF. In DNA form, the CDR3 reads TGTGCCAGCAGCTTAGGAGGCGGGGGGGCCCGCACCGGGGAGCTGTTTTTT.